The clone carrying this T cell receptor beta chain was recorded once. In the study's own analysis: For nucleated cells, counts were estimated from reference gene primer amplification. Measured with immunoSEQ multiplex PCR; TCRdb has only the in-frame clones, and not every one. That table is the source of V, J and clone size, and D and trimming were worked out from the DNA. This sample has roughly 460,000 clones; roughly 90% occur once, and the top ten carry roughly 0.78%. The Seattle patients, enrolled during active infection, were followed longitudinally. This sample is part of a study of blood T cell repertoires in COVID-19. On the study more broadly: Spain, Italy and the United States supplied samples that represented acute and convalescent COVID-19. T cells, B-cell-depleted T cells, or PBMCs provided the cDNA or gDNA that served as material.

The V gene's germline CDR1 is SGHRS and CDR2 YFSETQ. The V gene lost 0 bases and the J gene lost 5 bases, with 17 bases spanning the gap. This CDR3 comprises 16 residues. The chain employs TRBV5-1 and TRBJ1-2; a weak D match, TRBD1 (6 bases). Material: peripheral blood. The receptor was derived from a man between 18 and 29 years old with COVID-19, enrolled during active disease. CDR3: CASSLDPTQGTYGYTF. The CDR3, as DNA: TGCGCCAGCAGCTTGGACCCCACCCAGGGGACGTATGGCTACACCTTC.